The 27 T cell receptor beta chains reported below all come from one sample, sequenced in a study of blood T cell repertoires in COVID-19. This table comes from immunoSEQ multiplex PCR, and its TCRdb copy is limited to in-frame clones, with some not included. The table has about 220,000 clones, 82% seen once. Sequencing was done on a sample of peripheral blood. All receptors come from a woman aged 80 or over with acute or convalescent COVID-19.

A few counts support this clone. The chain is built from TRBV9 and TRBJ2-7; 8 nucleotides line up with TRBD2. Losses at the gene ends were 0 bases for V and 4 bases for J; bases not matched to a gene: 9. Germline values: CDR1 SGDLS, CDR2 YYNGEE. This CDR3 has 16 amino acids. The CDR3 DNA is TGTGCCAGCAGCGTAGAGGCGGGGGGCGCGCCATACGAGCAGTACTTC. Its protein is CASSVEAGGAPYEQYF.

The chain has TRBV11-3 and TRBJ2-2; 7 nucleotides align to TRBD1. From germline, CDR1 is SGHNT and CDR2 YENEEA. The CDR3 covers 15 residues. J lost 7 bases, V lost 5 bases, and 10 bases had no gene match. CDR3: CASSQTGLIGGELFF. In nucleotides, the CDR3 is TGTGCCAGCAGCCAGACAGGGTTAATTGGCGGGGAGCTGTTTTTT.

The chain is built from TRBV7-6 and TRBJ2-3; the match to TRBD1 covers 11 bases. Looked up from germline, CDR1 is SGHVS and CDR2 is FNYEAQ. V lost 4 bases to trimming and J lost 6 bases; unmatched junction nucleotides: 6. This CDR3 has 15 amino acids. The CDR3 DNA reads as TGTGCCAGCAGCTGGACAGGGGGCAAGGGGGATACGCAGTATTTT. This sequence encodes CASSWTGGKGDTQYF.

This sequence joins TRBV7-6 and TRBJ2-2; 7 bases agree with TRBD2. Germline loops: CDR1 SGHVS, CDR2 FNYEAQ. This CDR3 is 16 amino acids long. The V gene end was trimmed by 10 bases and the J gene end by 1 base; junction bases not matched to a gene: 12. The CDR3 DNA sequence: TGTGCCACTCACGGTGGGGGAGGGTGGAACACCGGGGAGCTGTTTTTT. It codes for CATHGGGGWNTGELFF. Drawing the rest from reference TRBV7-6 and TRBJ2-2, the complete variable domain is GAGVSQSPRYKVTKRGQDVALRCDPISGHVSLYWYRQALGQGPEFLTYFNYEAQQDKSGLPNDRFSAERPEGSISTLTIQRTEQRDSAMYRCATHGGGGWNTGELFFGEGSRLTVL.

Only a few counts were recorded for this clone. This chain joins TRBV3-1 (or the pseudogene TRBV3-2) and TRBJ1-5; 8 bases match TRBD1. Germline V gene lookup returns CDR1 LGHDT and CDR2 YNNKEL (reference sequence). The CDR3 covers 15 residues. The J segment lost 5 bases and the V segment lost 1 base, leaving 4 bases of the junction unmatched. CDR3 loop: CASSQVAGGDQPQHF. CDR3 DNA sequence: TGTGCCAGCAGCCAAGTGGCAGGGGGCGATCAGCCCCAGCATTTT.

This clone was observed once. The CDR3 is CASSESDRGPFDYTF. The CDR3 region has the DNA TGTGCCAGCAGTGAATCGGACAGGGGTCCGTTTGACTACACCTTC. J is TRBJ1-2 and V is TRBV6-1, with 9 bases fitting TRBD1. From germline, CDR1 is MNHNS and CDR2 SASEGT. Losses at the gene ends were 2 bases for V and 10 bases for J; bases not matched to a gene: 11. This CDR3 is built from 15 residues.

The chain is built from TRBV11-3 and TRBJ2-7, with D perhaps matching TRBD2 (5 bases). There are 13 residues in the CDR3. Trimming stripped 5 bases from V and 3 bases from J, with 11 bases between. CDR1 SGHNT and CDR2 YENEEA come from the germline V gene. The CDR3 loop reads CASSLFGVYEQYF. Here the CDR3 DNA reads TGTGCCAGCAGCCTTTTCGGGGTCTACGAGCAGTACTTC.

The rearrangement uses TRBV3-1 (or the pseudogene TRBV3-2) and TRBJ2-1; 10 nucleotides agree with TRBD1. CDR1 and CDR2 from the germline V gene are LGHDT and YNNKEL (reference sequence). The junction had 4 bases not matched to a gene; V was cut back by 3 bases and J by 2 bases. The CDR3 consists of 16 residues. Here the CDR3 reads CASSQWDRGPYNEQFF. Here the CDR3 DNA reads TGTGCCAGCAGCCAGTGGGACAGGGGCCCCTACAATGAGCAGTTCTTC.

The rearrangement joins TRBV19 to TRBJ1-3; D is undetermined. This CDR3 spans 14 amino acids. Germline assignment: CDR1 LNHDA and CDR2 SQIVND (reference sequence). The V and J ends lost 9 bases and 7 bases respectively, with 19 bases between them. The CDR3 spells CASSDWGGRNTIYF. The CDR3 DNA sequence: TGTGCCAGCTCGGACTGGGGAGGGAGGAACACCATATATTTT. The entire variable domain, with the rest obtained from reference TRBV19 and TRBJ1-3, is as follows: DGGITQSPKYLFRKEGQNVTLSCEQNLNHDAMYWYRQDPGQGLRLIYYSQIVNDFQKGDIAEGYSVSREKKESFPLTVTSAQKNPTAFYLCASSDWGGRNTIYFGEGSWLTVV.

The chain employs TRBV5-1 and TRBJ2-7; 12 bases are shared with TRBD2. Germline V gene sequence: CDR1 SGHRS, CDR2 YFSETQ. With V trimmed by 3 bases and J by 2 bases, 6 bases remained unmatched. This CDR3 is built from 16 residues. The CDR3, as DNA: TGCGCCAGCAGCTCCGGACTAGCGGGGAACGCCTACGAGCAGTACTTC. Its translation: CASSSGLAGNAYEQYF.

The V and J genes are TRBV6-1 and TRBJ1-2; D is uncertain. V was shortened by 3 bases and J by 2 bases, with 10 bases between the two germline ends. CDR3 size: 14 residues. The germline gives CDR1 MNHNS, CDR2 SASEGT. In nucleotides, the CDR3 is TGTGCCAGCAGTGATGGCAGTCTCAACTATGGCTACACCTTC. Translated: CASSDGSLNYGYTF.

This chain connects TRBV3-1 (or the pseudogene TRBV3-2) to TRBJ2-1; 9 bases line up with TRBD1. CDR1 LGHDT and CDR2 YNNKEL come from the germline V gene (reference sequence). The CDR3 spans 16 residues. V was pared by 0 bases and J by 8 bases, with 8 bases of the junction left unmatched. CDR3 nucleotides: TGTGCCAGCAGCCAAGAGGACAGGGGTGTAGGAGATGAGCAGTTCTTC. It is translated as CASSQEDRGVGDEQFF.

DNA for the CDR3: TGTGCCAGCGCACAGGGTCCCGCCAGCAATCAGCCCCAGCATTTT. Amino acid sequence: CASAQGPASNQPQHF. The V call is TRBV7-2, the J call TRBJ1-5; TRBD1 is a possible D gene (6 bases). With 8 bases removed from V and 1 base from J, the gap between germline ends came to 15 bases. The CDR3 has 15 residues. The germline gives CDR1 SGHTA, CDR2 FQGNSA.

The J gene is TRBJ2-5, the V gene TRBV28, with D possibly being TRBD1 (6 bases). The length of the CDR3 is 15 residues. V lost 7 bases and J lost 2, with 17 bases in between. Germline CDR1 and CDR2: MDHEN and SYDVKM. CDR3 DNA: TGTGCCAGCATAAGGGGCGTGGGGGCTCAAGAGACCCAGTACTTC. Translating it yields CASIRGVGAQETQYF.

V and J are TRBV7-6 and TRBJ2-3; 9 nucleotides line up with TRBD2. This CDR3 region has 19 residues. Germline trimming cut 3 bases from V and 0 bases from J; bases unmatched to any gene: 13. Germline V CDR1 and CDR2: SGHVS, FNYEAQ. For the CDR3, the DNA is TGTGCCAGCAGCTTGGGGGTGGGGGCTAGCGGGGCTAGCACAGATACGCAGTATTTT. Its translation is CASSLGVGASGASTDTQYF.

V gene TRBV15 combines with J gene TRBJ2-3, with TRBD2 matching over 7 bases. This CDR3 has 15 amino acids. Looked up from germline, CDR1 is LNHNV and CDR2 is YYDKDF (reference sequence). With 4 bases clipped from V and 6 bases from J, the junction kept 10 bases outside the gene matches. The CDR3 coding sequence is TGTGCCACCAGCATTGAGCAGCCCGGGAGGGATACGCAGTATTTT. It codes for CATSIEQPGRDTQYF.

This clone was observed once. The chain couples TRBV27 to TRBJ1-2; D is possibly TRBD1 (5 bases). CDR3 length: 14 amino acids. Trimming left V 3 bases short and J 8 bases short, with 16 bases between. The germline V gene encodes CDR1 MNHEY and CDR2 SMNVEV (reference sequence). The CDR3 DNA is TGTGCCAGCAGTTTCTTGCAGGGCCTTGGGGGCTACACCTTC. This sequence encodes CASSFLQGLGGYTF.

CDR3: CASSQQGYNNSPLHF. CDR3 bases: TGCGCCAGCAGCCAACAGGGGTACAATAATTCACCCCTCCACTTT. The V call is TRBV4-1, the J call TRBJ1-6, with D possibly matching TRBD1 (6 bases). The V end lost 2 bases, the J end lost 5 bases, and 10 bases lay between the germline ends. The CDR3 sequence is 15 residues long. CDR1 is MGHRA and CDR2 is YSYEKL in the germline V gene.

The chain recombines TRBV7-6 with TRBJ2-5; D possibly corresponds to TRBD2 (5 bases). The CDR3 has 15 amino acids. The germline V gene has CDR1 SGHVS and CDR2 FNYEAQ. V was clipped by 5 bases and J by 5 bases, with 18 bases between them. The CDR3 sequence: CASSGGYPGGETQYF. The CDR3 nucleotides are TGTGCCAGCAGCGGAGGTTATCCAGGTGGGGAGACCCAGTACTTC.

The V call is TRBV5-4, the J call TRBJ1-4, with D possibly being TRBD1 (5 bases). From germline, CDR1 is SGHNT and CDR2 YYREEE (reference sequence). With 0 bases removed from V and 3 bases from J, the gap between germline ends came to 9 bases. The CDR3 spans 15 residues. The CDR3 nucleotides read TGTGCCAGCAGCTTGGACCAGGGTCCTAATGAAAAACTGTTTTTT. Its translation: CASSLDQGPNEKLFF.

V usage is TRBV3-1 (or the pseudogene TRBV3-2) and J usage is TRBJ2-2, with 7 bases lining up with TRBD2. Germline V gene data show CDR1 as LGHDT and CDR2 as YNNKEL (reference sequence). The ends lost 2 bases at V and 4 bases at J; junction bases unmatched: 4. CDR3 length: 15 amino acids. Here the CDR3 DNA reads TGTGCCAGCAGCCAACGGACGGGAGGCACCGGGGAGCTGTTTTTT. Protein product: CASSQRTGGTGELFF.

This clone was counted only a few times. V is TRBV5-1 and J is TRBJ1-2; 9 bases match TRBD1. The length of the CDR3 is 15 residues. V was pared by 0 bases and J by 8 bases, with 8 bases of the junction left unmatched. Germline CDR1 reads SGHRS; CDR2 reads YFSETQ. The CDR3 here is CASSLAGTGTGGYTF. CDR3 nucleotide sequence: TGCGCCAGCAGCTTGGCCGGGACAGGGACGGGGGGCTACACCTTC.

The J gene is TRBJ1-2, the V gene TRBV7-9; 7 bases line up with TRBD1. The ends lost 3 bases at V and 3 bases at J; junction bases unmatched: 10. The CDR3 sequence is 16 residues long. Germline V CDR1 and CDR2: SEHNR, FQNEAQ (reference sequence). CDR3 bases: TGTGCCAGCAGCTTTCCCCGGGACAGATTATACTATGGCTACACCTTC. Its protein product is CASSFPRDRLYYGYTF.

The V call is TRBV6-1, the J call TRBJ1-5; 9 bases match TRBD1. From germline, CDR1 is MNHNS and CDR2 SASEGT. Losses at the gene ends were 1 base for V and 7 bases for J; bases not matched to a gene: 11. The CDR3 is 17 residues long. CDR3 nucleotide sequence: TGTGCCAGCAGTGAAGGAAGGATGACAGGGGGATACCAGCCCCAGCATTTT. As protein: CASSEGRMTGGYQPQHF.

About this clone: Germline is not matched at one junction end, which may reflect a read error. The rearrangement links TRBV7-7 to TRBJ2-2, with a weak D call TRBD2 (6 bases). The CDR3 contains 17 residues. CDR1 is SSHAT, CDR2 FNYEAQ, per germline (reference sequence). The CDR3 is CASSLAVGGSATGELFF. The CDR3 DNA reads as TGTGCTAGCAGCTTAGCCGTTGGGGGGTCAGCCACCGGGGAGCTGTTTTTT.

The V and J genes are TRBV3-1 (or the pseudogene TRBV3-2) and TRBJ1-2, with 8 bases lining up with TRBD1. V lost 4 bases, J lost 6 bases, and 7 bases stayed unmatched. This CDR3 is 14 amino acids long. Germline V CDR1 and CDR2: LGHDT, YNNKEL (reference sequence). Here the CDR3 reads CASSRVQGADGYTF. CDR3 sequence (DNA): TGTGCCAGCAGCCGAGTCCAGGGGGCTGATGGCTACACCTTC.

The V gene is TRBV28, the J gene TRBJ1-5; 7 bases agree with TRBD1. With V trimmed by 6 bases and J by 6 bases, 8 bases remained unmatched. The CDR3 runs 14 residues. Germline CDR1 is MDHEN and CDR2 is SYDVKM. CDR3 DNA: TGTGCCAGCAGCCGGGACAGCCTTCTTCAGCCCCAGCATTTT. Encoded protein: CASSRDSLLQPQHF.